The next 5 T cell receptor beta chains were all read from a single sample in a study of T-cell memory formation after mild COVID-19. One entry per CDR3 protein results from TCRdb running MiXCR on the 5' RACE reads. The sample lists about 410,000 distinct CDR3 sequences, about a sixth occurring once. Sequencing was performed on PBMCs or a T cell subset sorted from them (not recorded which). The receptors come from a man between 18 and 35 years old who had mild COVID-19 (a few samples of this study predate the infection). Cell type and time point are not known.

This clonotype was counted only a few times. The chain carries TRBV21-1 and TRBJ1-2. TRBV21-1 is a documented pseudogene. This CDR3 has 15 amino acids. CDR3 amino acids: CASIPYISRDYGYTF. The CDR3 DNA reads as TGTGCCAGCATACCTTATATCTCAAGGGACTATGGCTACACCTTC.

This clonotype was picked up a small number of times. The rearrangement links TRBV6-6 to TRBJ2-5; D remains ambiguous. This CDR3 region has 11 residues. V lost 5 bases, J lost 3 bases, and 4 bases lay in between. The germline gives CDR1 MNHNY, CDR2 SVGAGI (reference sequence). CDR3 sequence reads: CASSTEETQYF. CDR3 DNA sequence: TGTGCCAGCAGTACCGAAGAGACCCAGTACTTC.

This clonotype has at least ten counts. This chain joins TRBV29-1 and TRBJ2-5, with a possible D match to TRBD2 (6 bases). Germline values: CDR1 SQVTM, CDR2 ANQGSEA. CDR3 size: 12 residues. V was trimmed by 4 bases and J by 2 bases, leaving 8 bases between them. The CDR3 nucleotides read TGCAGCGTTGCGGGACTGCAAGAGACCCAGTACTTC. Its translation is CSVAGLQETQYF.

CDR3 region: CSVAGGGNEQFF. The CDR3 bases are TGCAGCGTTGCCGGGGGCGGCAATGAGCAGTTCTTC. The chain joins TRBV29-1 to TRBJ2-1; D assignment may be TRBD1 or TRBD2 (6 bases each). This CDR3 comprises 12 residues. Deletions cut 4 bases from V and 6 bases from J, with 10 bases between. CDR1 is SQVTM, CDR2 ANQGSEA, per germline.

This clonotype was seen at least ten times. This rearrangement joins TRBV7-6 to TRBJ2-5, with 8 bases fitting TRBD1. J was trimmed by 2 bases and V by 3 bases; bases with no gene match: 8. The CDR3 runs to 16 residues. Germline V CDR1 and CDR2: SGHVS, FNYEAQ. The CDR3 DNA reads as TGTGCCAGCAGCTTTAACAGGGGGTCTCAACAAGAGACCCAGTACTTC. Translated: CASSFNRGSQQETQYF. Drawing the rest from reference TRBV7-6 and TRBJ2-5, the complete variable domain is GAGVSQSPRYKVTKRGQDVALRCDPISGHVSLYWYRQALGQGPEFLTYFNYEAQQDKSGLPNDRFSAERPEGSISTLTIQRTEQRDSAMYRCASSFNRGSQQETQYFGPGTRLLVL.